The 10 T cell receptor beta chains below all came from one sample that was sequenced in a study of liver allograft versus peripheral blood T cells. Across the whole study: The study compared liver allograft T cell receptor repertoires against peripheral blood repertoires of liver transplant recipients.

MiXCR, run by TCRdb on the reads, gives a single entry per CDR3 protein. The sample includes some 2,000 distinct CDR3 sequences, roughly a sixth of them seen just once. These receptors all stem from a human patient who had a liver transplant. Some of the T cells might come from the graft donor.

This clonotype counts as large. The chain combines TRBV6-2 or TRBV6-3 with TRBJ1-3; TRBD1 might be the D (5 bases). The CDR3 covers 16 residues. Germline V gene sequence: CDR1 MNHEY, CDR2 SVGEGT. V lost 7 bases and J 0 bases, leaving 16 bases between the germline ends. DNA of the CDR3: TGTGCCAGCAATGACGGGACGGCGATCTCTGGAAACACCATATATTTT. This codes for CASNDGTAISGNTIYF.

With respect to this clonotype: It may be a read error: a sequence one base away is much more abundant. V and J are TRBV28 and TRBJ1-2; D gene uncertain. The CDR3 consists of 15 residues. The germline V gene has CDR1 MDHEN and CDR2 SYDVKM. Between the trimmed V and J ends, which lost 7 bases and 10 bases, there was a span of 25 bases. The CDR3 DNA is TGTGCCAGCAAACACGGATCCGGCGGCCATCGAGACTACACCTTC. This translates into CASKHGSGGHRDYTF.

The chain carries TRBV27 and TRBJ2-5, with 10 bases lining up with TRBD2. The germline CDR1 and CDR2 sequences are MNHEY and SMNVEV (reference sequence). CDR3 length equals 16 residues. V lost 5 bases, J lost 6 bases, and 12 bases stayed unmatched. DNA for the CDR3: TGTGCCAGCAGTAGAAGGACTAGCGGAACCCAGAAGACCCAGTACTTC. It specifies CASSRRTSGTQKTQYF.

This clonotype was counted ten times or more. The chain combines TRBV6-6 with TRBJ2-7; TRBD1 matches at 10 bases. The ends lost 6 bases at V and 5 bases at J; junction bases unmatched: 4. CDR1 and CDR2 (germline): MNHNY, SVGAGI (reference sequence). The CDR3 covers 13 residues. As DNA, the CDR3 is TGTGCCAGCAGACCGACAGGGGGCGACGAGCAGTACTTC. Protein: CASRPTGGDEQYF.

The chain joins TRBV12-5 to TRBJ1-1; the D gene is possibly TRBD1 (6 bases). The CDR3 spans 15 residues. V lost 1 base to trimming and J lost 3 bases, with 12 bases between them. Per germline, CDR1 LGHNT and CDR2 FRNRAP. CDR3 loop: CASGLGQVKDTEAFF. The DNA for the CDR3 is TGTGCTAGTGGTTTGGGACAGGTTAAAGACACTGAAGCTTTCTTT.

Within the sample, this clonotype is medium-sized. The chain joins TRBV6-6 to TRBJ2-2, with D uncertain. Trimming took 6 bases from V and 6 from J, leaving 11 bases between them. CDR3 length: 13 residues. Germline CDR1 and CDR2: MNHNY and SVGAGI (reference sequence). DNA for the CDR3: TGTGCCAGCAGCCCACGTGGGGCCGGGGAGCTGTTTTTT. Translating it yields CASSPRGAGELFF.

This clonotype was counted between two and nine times. The chain has TRBV5-5 and TRBJ1-1, with D unclear. Germline V gene data show CDR1 as SGHKS and CDR2 as YYEKEE (reference sequence). V shed 4 bases and J shed 5 bases, with 18 bases lying between them. This CDR3 region has 15 residues. Here the CDR3 DNA reads TGTGCCAGCAGCCCGTCATCACGGGTGAGGACTGAAGCTTTCTTT. Encoded protein: CASSPSSRVRTEAFF.

The gene calls are TRBV20-1 and TRBJ1-4; unclear D gene. CDR1 and CDR2 (germline): DFQATT, SNEGSKA (reference sequence). Trimming removed 3 bases from V and 1 base from J, with 6 bases in between. CDR3 size: 13 residues. The CDR3 DNA reads TGCAGTGCTAGTCCCGGAACTAATGAAAAACTGTTTTTT. It yields the protein CSASPGTNEKLFF.

The chain uses TRBV9 and TRBJ2-7; D might be TRBD2 (6 bases). The CDR3 runs 15 residues. Trimming removed 4 bases from V and 5 bases from J, with 19 bases in between. Germline lookup yields CDR1 SGDLS and CDR2 YYNGEE. The DNA for the CDR3 is TGTGCCAGCAGCTCTGGTCGACGGGACTGGGACGAGCAGTACTTC. Amino acids: CASSSGRRDWDEQYF.

This clonotype has at least ten counts. The chain is built from TRBV27 and TRBJ1-5; 8 positions agree with TRBD1. The V and J ends lost 0 bases and 3 bases, in that order; junction bases with no gene match: 7. The CDR3 spans 17 residues. Per germline, CDR1 MNHEY and CDR2 SMNVEV (reference sequence). CDR3 in DNA: TGTGCCAGCAGTTTATCCGGGACAGGTATTTACAATCAGCCCCAGCATTTT. This translates into CASSLSGTGIYNQPQHF.